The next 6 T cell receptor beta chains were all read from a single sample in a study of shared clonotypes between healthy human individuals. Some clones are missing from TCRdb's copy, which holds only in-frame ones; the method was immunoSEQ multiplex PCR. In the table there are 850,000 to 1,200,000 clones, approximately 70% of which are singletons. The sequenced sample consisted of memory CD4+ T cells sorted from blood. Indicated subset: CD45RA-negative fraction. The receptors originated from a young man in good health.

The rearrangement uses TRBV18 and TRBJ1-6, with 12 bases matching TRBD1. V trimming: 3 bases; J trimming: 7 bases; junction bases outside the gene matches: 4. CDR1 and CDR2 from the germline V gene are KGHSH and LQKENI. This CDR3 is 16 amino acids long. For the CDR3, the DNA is TGTGCCAGCTCACCTGGGGACAGGGGGCCGAATTCACCCCTCCACTTT. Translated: CASSPGDRGPNSPLHF.

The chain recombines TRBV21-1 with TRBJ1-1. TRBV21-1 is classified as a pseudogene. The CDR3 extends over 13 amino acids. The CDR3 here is CARSGSRNTEAFF. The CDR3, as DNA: TGTGCCCGTAGCGGTTCTCGGAACACTGAAGCTTTCTTT.

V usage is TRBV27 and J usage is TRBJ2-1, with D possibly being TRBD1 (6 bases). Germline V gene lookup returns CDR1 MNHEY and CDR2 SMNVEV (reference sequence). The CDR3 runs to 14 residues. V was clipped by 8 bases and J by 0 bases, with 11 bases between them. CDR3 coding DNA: TGTGCCAGCCCGTTGGGGGCCTCCTACAATGAGCAGTTCTTC. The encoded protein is CASPLGASYNEQFF.

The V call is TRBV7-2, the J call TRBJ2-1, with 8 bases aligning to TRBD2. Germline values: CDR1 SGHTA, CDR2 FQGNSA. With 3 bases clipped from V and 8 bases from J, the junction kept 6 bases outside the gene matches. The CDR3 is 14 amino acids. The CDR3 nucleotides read TGTGCCAGCAGCTTCGGGCTAGCGGGCCATGAGCAGTTCTTC. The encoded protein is CASSFGLAGHEQFF.

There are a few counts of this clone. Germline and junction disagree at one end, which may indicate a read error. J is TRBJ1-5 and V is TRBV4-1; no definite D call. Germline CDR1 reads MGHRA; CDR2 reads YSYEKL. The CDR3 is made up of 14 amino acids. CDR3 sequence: CASSPPGSSQPQHF. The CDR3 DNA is TGCGCCAGCAGCCCCCCGGGCAGCAGTCAGCCCCAGCATTTT.

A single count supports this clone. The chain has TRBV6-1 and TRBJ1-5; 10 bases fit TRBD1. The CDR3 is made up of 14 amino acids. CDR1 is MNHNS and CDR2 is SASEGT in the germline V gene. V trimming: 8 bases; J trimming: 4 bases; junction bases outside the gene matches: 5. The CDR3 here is CASYRTGGNQPQHF. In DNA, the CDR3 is TGTGCCAGCTACCGGACAGGGGGAAATCAGCCCCAGCATTTT.